This paragraph reports one T cell receptor beta chain. The antigen remains unidentified. This sample's TCRbeta library carried unique molecular identifier barcodes. Each CDR3 protein gets one entry after TCRdb re-called the PCR reads with MiXCR. Of approximately 980,000 distinct CDR3 sequences in the sample, roughly 29% are singletons; the top ten hold roughly 31%. The sample comes from a study of T-cell reconstitution after alpha-beta-depleted transplantation in children. Whole-study findings and limits: Several hundred expanded graft clones reportedly gave rise to the alpha-beta T cells present about two months after transplant. High day-60 TCRbeta diversity in some patients came from surviving recipient T cells and thymic progenitors. One year after transplant, T-cell counts and diversity came mostly from newly produced T cells.

CDR1 LNHNV and CDR2 YYDKDF come from the germline V gene (reference sequence). There are 16 residues in the CDR3. Losses at the gene ends were 7 bases for V and 8 bases for J; bases not matched to a gene: 14. The sample in question was PBMCs, mostly from graft donor cells, obtained 360 days after TCRalphabeta/CD19-depleted stem cell transplant. The sequence was collected from a boy under two years old who had a stem cell transplant for SCID, so the T cells may come from the graft donor. The rearrangement joins TRBV15 to TRBJ1-4; the match to TRBD1 covers 9 bases. The chain's CDR3 is CATNARRTGVGEKLFF. The DNA for the CDR3 is TGTGCCACCAACGCCAGGCGGACAGGGGTGGGAGAAAAACTGTTTTTT.